This T cell receptor (beta chain) was identified in a study of T cell responses to AZD1222 COVID-19 vaccine. The CDR3 covers 16 residues. With 1 base removed from V and 7 bases from J, the gap between germline ends came to 14 bases. CDR1 and CDR2 from the germline V gene are LNHDA and SQIVND (reference sequence). Assay used: immunoSEQ multiplex PCR; TCRdb lists only in-frame clones, some missing. The profile shows some 88,000 clones, about nine tenths of them singletons. The clonotype was recovered from an adult who received the AZD1222 COVID-19 vaccine. The sample was peripheral blood, taken 28 days after the second AZD1222 dose. This chain links TRBV19 with TRBJ1-6; the D gene is possibly TRBD1 (6 bases). The CDR3 nucleotides are TGTGCCAGTAGTATAGTAGGGGGATCGAAGAATTCACCCCTCCACTTT. It is translated as CASSIVGGSKNSPLHF.